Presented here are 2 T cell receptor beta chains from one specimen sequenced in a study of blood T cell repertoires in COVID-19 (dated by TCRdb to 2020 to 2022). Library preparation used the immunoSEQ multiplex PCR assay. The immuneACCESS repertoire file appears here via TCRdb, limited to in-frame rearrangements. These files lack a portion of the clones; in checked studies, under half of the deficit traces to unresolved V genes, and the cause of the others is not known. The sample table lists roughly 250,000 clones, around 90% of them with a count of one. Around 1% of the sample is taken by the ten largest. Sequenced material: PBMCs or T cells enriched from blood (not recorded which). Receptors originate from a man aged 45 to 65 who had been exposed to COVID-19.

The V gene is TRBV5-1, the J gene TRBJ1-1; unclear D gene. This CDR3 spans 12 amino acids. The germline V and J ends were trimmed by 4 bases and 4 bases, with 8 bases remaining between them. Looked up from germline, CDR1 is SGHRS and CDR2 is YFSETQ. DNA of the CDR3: TGCGCCAGCAGCAGTAGGAGCACTGAAGCTTTCTTT. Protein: CASSSRSTEAFF.

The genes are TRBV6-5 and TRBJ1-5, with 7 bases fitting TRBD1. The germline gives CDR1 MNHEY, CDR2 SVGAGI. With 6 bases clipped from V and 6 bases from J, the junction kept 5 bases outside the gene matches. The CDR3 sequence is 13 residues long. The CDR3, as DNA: TGTGCCAGCAGCGCAGGGGGAACTCAGCCCCAGCATTTT. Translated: CASSAGGTQPQHF.